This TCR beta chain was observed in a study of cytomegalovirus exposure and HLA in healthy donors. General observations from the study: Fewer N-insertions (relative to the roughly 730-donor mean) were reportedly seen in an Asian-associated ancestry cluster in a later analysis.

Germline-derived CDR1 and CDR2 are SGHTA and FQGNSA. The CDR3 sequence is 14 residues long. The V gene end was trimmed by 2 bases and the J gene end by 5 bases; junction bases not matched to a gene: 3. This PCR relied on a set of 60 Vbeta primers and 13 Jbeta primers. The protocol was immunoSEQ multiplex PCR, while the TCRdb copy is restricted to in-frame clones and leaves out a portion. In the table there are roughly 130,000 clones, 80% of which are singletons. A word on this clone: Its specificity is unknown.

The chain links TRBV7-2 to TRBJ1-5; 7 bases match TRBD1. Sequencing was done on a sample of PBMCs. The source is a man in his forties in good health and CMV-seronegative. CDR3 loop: CASSLSTGDQPQHF. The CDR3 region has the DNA TGTGCCAGCAGCTTATCCACAGGGGATCAGCCCCAGCATTTT.